The 10 T cell receptor beta chains listed next were all sequenced from one sample in a study of OX40 agonist ivuxolimab in advanced cancers. Libraries were built with the immunoSEQ multiplex PCR assay. Not all clones reach the TCRdb copy of this immuneACCESS table, which keeps in-frame sequences only. Checked studies attribute under half of the gap to unresolved V genes and leave the rest unexplained. This sample holds tens of thousands of clones; around 81% were observed only once. Around 1.8% of the sample is in the top ten clones. Source: CD4+ or CD8+ T cells sorted from blood, taken in a trial of the OX40 agonist ivuxolimab. These TCRs come from an adult with an advanced solid tumor such as melanoma, head and neck, liver or kidney cancer.

The J gene is TRBJ1-1, the V gene TRBV28; TRBD1 is a possible D gene (6 bases). CDR3 length equals 14 residues. The V end lost 3 bases, the J end lost 9 bases, and 17 bases lay between the germline ends. CDR1 and CDR2 (germline): MDHEN, SYDVKM. In DNA form, the CDR3 reads TGTGCCAGCAGTTTGGCGGGGGGCGGAATCAAAGCTTTCTTT. Protein sequence: CASSLAGGGIKAFF. Drawing the rest from reference TRBV28 and TRBJ1-1, the complete variable domain is DVKVTQSSRYLVKRTGEKVFLECVQDMDHENMFWYRQDPGLGLRLIYFSYDVKMKEKGDIPEGYSVSREKKERFSLILESASTNQTSMYLCASSLAGGGIKAFFGQGTRLTVV.

The chain carries TRBV6-6 and TRBJ2-2, with D perhaps given as TRBD1 or TRBD2 (5 bases each). This CDR3 contains 15 residues. Trimming took 4 bases from V and 7 from J, leaving 16 bases between them. Germline V gene lookup returns CDR1 MNHNY and CDR2 SVGAGI (reference sequence). CDR3 nucleotide sequence: TGTGCCAGCAGTTCAACCGGGACCCCCGACGGGGAGCTGTTTTTT. Translating gives CASSSTGTPDGELFF.

V and J are TRBV11-2 and TRBJ2-7; the match to TRBD1 covers 9 bases. V trimming: 0 bases; J trimming: 5 bases; junction bases outside the gene matches: 5. The CDR3 has 15 amino acids. Germline CDR1 SGHAT, CDR2 FQNNGV. Here the CDR3 reads CASSLDYTGGNEQYF. For the CDR3, the DNA is TGTGCCAGCAGCTTAGATTACACAGGGGGCAACGAGCAGTACTTC.

The chain has TRBV10-3 and TRBJ2-3; D is perhaps TRBD1 (5 bases). CDR1 is ENHRY, CDR2 SYGVKD, per germline. There are 13 residues in the CDR3. The V gene lost 10 bases and the J gene lost 3 bases, with 14 bases spanning the gap. The CDR3 reads CATAGYKTDTQYF. The CDR3 nucleotides read TGTGCCACCGCAGGGTACAAGACAGATACGCAGTATTTT.

The chain carries TRBV11-2 and TRBJ2-3; possibly TRBD1 for D (5 bases). The CDR3 sequence is 15 residues long. The germline V and J ends were trimmed by 3 bases and 0 bases, with 10 bases remaining between them. Per germline, CDR1 SGHAT and CDR2 FQNNGV. In DNA form, the CDR3 reads TGTGCCAGCAGCTTTGGGGCAGGAAGCACAGATACGCAGTATTTT. Protein sequence: CASSFGAGSTDTQYF.

The CDR3 loop is CASSPIPPYEQYF. The CDR3, as DNA: TGCGCCAGCAGCCCTATACCCCCCTACGAGCAGTACTTC. The V call is TRBV4-3, the J call TRBJ2-7, with D unresolved. The CDR3 sequence is 13 residues long. Trimming shortened V by 4 bases and J by 2 bases, and 9 bases separated the two germline ends. Germline-derived CDR1 and CDR2 are LGHNA and YSLEER.

This rearrangement joins TRBV7-3 to TRBJ1-1, with TRBD1 matching over 8 bases. This CDR3 region has 13 residues. V was pared by 6 bases and J by 5 bases, with 5 bases of the junction left unmatched. Germline CDR1 SGHTA, CDR2 FQGTGA. DNA of the CDR3: TGTGCCAGCAGTCCACAGGGGGGGACTGAAGCTTTCTTT. It translates to CASSPQGGTEAFF.

The V and J genes are TRBV5-1 and TRBJ1-6; 7 positions match TRBD1. Germline CDR1 is SGHRS and CDR2 is YFSETQ. The CDR3 consists of 15 residues. Trimming took 5 bases from V and 13 from J; bases not matched to a gene: 15. The chain's CDR3 is CASRPKTGTDGPLHF. For the CDR3, the DNA is TGCGCCAGCAGACCTAAGACAGGGACTGATGGGCCCCTCCACTTT.

V is TRBV7-2 and J is TRBJ2-2; D remains unclear. From germline, CDR1 is SGHTA and CDR2 FQGNSA. V lost 2 bases to trimming and J lost 4 bases, with 14 bases between them. This CDR3 comprises 16 residues. CDR3 coding DNA: TGTGCCAGCAGCTTAATTGGACGGTCCGGCACCGGGGAGCTGTTTTTT. It encodes CASSLIGRSGTGELFF.

The chain recombines TRBV30 with TRBJ2-7; no clear D. The V end was cut by 3 bases, the J end by 6 bases, with 15 bases between. Per germline, CDR1 GTSNPN and CDR2 SVGIG (reference sequence). This CDR3 is built from 13 residues. CDR3 in DNA: TGTGCCTGGAGCGGCGGTCTTTTGGGCGAGCAGTACTTC. Translation gives CAWSGGLLGEQYF.